These 24 T cell receptor beta chains came from one sample sequenced in a study of CD8 T cells in ankylosing spondylitis. In TCRdb, the 5' RACE reads were re-called with MiXCR into one record per CDR3 protein. The data hold 300,000 to 350,000 distinct CDR3 sequences, with 11% observed a single time. Sequencing was done on a sample of blood, either unsorted or a sorted T cell fraction (not recorded which). The source is a female donor with ankylosing spondylitis or in good health (not recorded which).

This clonotype was detected ten times or more. CDR3 DNA: TGCGCCAGCAGCCCGGAGGGCTATAGCAATCAGCCCCAGCATTTT. Translated, it gives CASSPEGYSNQPQHF. The rearrangement joins TRBV5-1 to TRBJ1-5; D unclear. Germline V CDR1 and CDR2: SGHRS, YFSETQ. This CDR3 contains 15 residues. The germline V and J ends were trimmed by 4 bases and 0 bases, with 11 bases remaining between them.

The sample holds many counts of this clonotype. V gene TRBV5-1 combines with J gene TRBJ2-2; 7 bases fit TRBD2. The CDR3 is made up of 17 amino acids. Per the germline V gene, CDR1 is SGHRS and CDR2 is YFSETQ. The V gene end was trimmed by 0 bases and the J gene end by 2 bases; junction bases not matched to a gene: 7. In DNA form, the CDR3 reads TGCGCCAGCAGCTTGGGTTTGCGGGAGCACAACACCGGGGAGCTGTTTTTT. This encodes CASSLGLREHNTGELFF.

DNA of the CDR3: TGTGCCAGCAGCTTCACGGGGGGGCCTGAGGAGCAGTACTTC. It encodes CASSFTGGPEEQYF. V and J are TRBV5-5 and TRBJ2-7; 8 bases match TRBD2. J was trimmed by 7 bases and V by 2 bases; bases with no gene match: 8. The length of the CDR3 is 14 residues. CDR1 is SGHKS, CDR2 YYEKEE, per germline (reference sequence).

On this clonotype: A read error is possible here, since a much larger clone lies one base away. The rearrangement links TRBV5-6 to TRBJ2-2; 7 bases are shared with TRBD1. Per germline, CDR1 SGHDT and CDR2 YYEEEE. V lost 1 base, J lost 8 bases, and 2 bases stayed unmatched. This CDR3 is 13 amino acids long. This CDR3 is CASSLPTGGELFF. The CDR3 coding sequence is TGTGCCAGCAGCTTGCCGACAGGGGGGGAGCTGTTTTTT.

The chain is built from TRBV7-9 and TRBJ2-7, with a weak D call TRBD1 (6 bases). Per the germline V gene, CDR1 is SEHNR and CDR2 is FQNEAQ (reference sequence). The CDR3 sequence is 11 residues long. The V and J ends lost 5 bases and 6 bases respectively, with 8 bases between them. CDR3 region: CASSGDTEQYF. The DNA of the CDR3 is TGTGCCAGCAGCGGGGACACCGAGCAGTACTTC.

V and J are TRBV5-1 and TRBJ1-1; D is unclear. The V end was cut by 0 bases, the J end by 5 bases, with 11 bases between. The CDR3 spans 14 residues. The germline V gene has CDR1 SGHRS and CDR2 YFSETQ. The CDR3 DNA sequence: TGCGCCAGCAGCTTGGCACGAGAGAGGACTGAAGCTTTCTTT. Encoded protein: CASSLARERTEAFF.

The chain has TRBV7-2 and TRBJ1-4; possibly TRBD1 for D (5 bases). This CDR3 spans 16 amino acids. Germline V CDR1 and CDR2: SGHTA, FQGNSA. V shed 2 bases and J shed 4 bases, with 14 bases lying between them. DNA for the CDR3: TGTGCCAGCAGCTTACGACCAGGGAGGAATAATGAAAAACTGTTTTTT. Its translation is CASSLRPGRNNEKLFF.

In its sample, this clonotype was seen many times. V and J are TRBV20-1 and TRBJ2-3, with 9 nucleotides matching TRBD2. Germline CDR1 reads DFQATT; CDR2 reads SNEGSKA (reference sequence). This CDR3 is built from 15 residues. Trimming cost V 5 bases and J 3 bases; bases outside gene matches: 9. CDR3 DNA sequence: TGCAGTGCTCTGTCCCCTAGCGGGGCTACAGATACGCAGTATTTT. This gives the protein CSALSPSGATDTQYF.

This clonotype was detected many times. This sequence joins TRBV4-3 and TRBJ1-3; no reliable D call. V was trimmed by 1 base and J by 7 bases, leaving 8 bases between them. The CDR3 spans 13 residues. Germline values: CDR1 LGHNA, CDR2 YSLEER. The CDR3 reads CASSQVNPNTIYF. CDR3 coding DNA: TGCGCCAGCAGCCAAGTGAATCCGAACACCATATATTTT.

This clonotype was seen a handful of times. The gene calls are TRBV29-1 and TRBJ1-2, with D unclear. Trimming shortened V by 7 bases and J by 2 bases, and 17 bases separated the two germline ends. Per germline, CDR1 SQVTM and CDR2 ANQGSEA. The CDR3 consists of 14 residues. In DNA form, the CDR3 reads TGCAGCGCCAAGTCACCACTTTCGAACTATGGCTACACCTTC. This encodes CSAKSPLSNYGYTF. Full variable domain (remainder filled in from reference TRBV29-1 and TRBJ1-2): SAVISQKPSRDICQRGTSLTIQCQVDSQVTMMFWYRQQPGQSLTLIATANQGSEATYESGFVIDKFPISRPNLTFSTLTVSNMSPEDSSIYLCSAKSPLSNYGYTFGSGTRLTVV.

This clonotype was seen repeatedly, ten times or more. J is TRBJ2-1 and V is TRBV5-5; 11 nucleotides align to TRBD2. The CDR3 totals 15 residues. J gave up 7 bases and V 4 bases, and 7 bases lay outside the gene matches. Germline V gene lookup returns CDR1 SGHKS and CDR2 YYEKEE (reference sequence). The CDR3 region is CASSALAGERNEQFF. In DNA, the CDR3 is TGTGCCAGCAGCGCACTAGCGGGAGAAAGGAATGAGCAGTTCTTC.

This clonotype was seen more than once but under ten times. The chain uses TRBV27 and TRBJ1-5; D gene uncertain. The CDR3 extends over 14 amino acids. The germline CDR1 and CDR2 sequences are MNHEY and SMNVEV (reference sequence). Trimming pared 5 bases from V and 0 bases from J, leaving 8 bases between. The CDR3 sequence: CASSIANSNQPQHF. The DNA for the CDR3 is TGTGCCAGCAGTATTGCAAATAGCAATCAGCCCCAGCATTTT.

This clonotype has at least ten counts. The genes are TRBV7-2 and TRBJ1-4, with a tentative D call TRBD1 (5 bases). The CDR3 extends over 16 amino acids. Germline values: CDR1 SGHTA, CDR2 FQGNSA. Trimming removed 5 bases from V and 4 bases from J, with 17 bases in between. CDR3: CASSDYEMGGNEKLFF. The CDR3 DNA reads TGTGCCAGCAGCGATTACGAGATGGGGGGTAATGAAAAACTGTTTTTT.

This clonotype was seen repeatedly, ten times or more. The gene calls are TRBV9 and TRBJ2-5; the D gene is possibly TRBD2 (5 bases). Germline V gives CDR1 SGDLS, CDR2 YYNGEE. The CDR3 length is 13 residues. The V end was cut by 1 base, the J end by 3 bases, with 7 bases between. CDR3 bases: TGTGCCAGCAGCGTATCGGAGGAAGAGACCCAGTACTTC. It specifies CASSVSEEETQYF.

This clonotype was recorded many times. The V and J genes are TRBV5-1 and TRBJ2-3, with D unclear. The CDR3 is made up of 15 amino acids. The V gene's germline CDR1 is SGHRS and CDR2 YFSETQ. V shed 1 base and J shed 5 bases, with 14 bases lying between them. The DNA for the CDR3 is TGCGCCAGCAGCTTGACACAGTCCTCGGGAGATACGCAGTATTTT. Translation gives CASSLTQSSGDTQYF.

The chain employs TRBV18 and TRBJ2-3; 9 bases line up with TRBD1. V was clipped by 5 bases and J by 0 bases; unmatched bases: 6. Germline V gene lookup returns CDR1 KGHSH and CDR2 LQKENI. This CDR3 region has 16 residues. The CDR3 loop is CASSRAGTGSTDTQYF. CDR3 bases: TGTGCCAGCTCAAGAGCCGGGACAGGGAGCACAGATACGCAGTATTTT.

This clonotype was detected once. One end of the junction varies from germline; a read error may be responsible. The chain carries TRBV27 and TRBJ2-7, with a weak D call TRBD2 (6 bases). This CDR3 has 15 residues. Germline assignment: CDR1 MNHEY and CDR2 SMNVEV (reference sequence). The chain's CDR3 is CASSLTIGRTYGQYF. The CDR3 bases are TGTGCCAGCAGTTTAACAATCGGGAGAACCTACGGGCAGTACTTC.

This clonotype occurred many times. This chain uses TRBV20-1 with TRBJ2-7; D is undetermined. Trimming took 3 bases from V and 6 from J, leaving 21 bases between them. CDR3 size: 15 residues. Germline assignment: CDR1 DFQATT and CDR2 SNEGSKA (reference sequence). CDR3 sequence: CSARLTGSPSLEQYF. The CDR3 nucleotides read TGCAGTGCTAGGTTAACTGGAAGCCCCTCCCTCGAGCAGTACTTC.

This clonotype appeared many times. This chain links TRBV7-2 with TRBJ1-3; possibly TRBD1 for D (5 bases). This CDR3 has 16 amino acids. CDR1 is SGHTA and CDR2 is FQGNSA in the germline V gene. Trimming shortened V by 3 bases and J by 4 bases, and 16 bases separated the two germline ends. The CDR3 spells CASSFRSGIQGNTIYF. CDR3 sequence (DNA): TGTGCCAGCAGCTTCCGGTCAGGGATCCAAGGAAACACCATATATTTT.

There are many counts of this clonotype. As DNA, the CDR3 is TGTGCCACCAGCAGCAGGTTTTCCGCCGGGGAGCTGTTTTTT. Amino acid sequence: CATSSRFSAGELFF. This chain links TRBV15 with TRBJ2-2; D gene ambiguous. This CDR3 comprises 14 residues. The germline gives CDR1 LNHNV, CDR2 YYDKDF (reference sequence). Trimming left V 3 bases short and J 6 bases short, with 11 bases between.

In the case of this clonotype: A much larger clone lies a single base off, so this may be a read error. This chain joins TRBV9 and TRBJ2-3; 8 bases match TRBD2. This CDR3 is built from 15 residues. Trimming at V came to 3 bases and at J to 1 base, leaving 4 bases not matched to a gene. Germline CDR1 is SGDLS and CDR2 is YYNGEE. The DNA for the CDR3 is TGTGCCAGCAGCGCGGGACTAGACGGCACAGATACGCAGTATTTT. Translated: CASSAGLDGTDTQYF.

The V call is TRBV20-1, the J call TRBJ2-7; TRBD2 matches 7 bases. The CDR3 covers 14 residues. The germline V gene encodes CDR1 DFQATT and CDR2 SNEGSKA (reference sequence). Trimming removed 4 bases from V and 0 bases from J; junction bases left unmatched: 6. CDR3 amino acids: CSATPAGPSYEQYF. For the CDR3, the DNA is TGCAGTGCTACACCAGCGGGGCCCTCCTACGAGCAGTACTTC.

This clonotype occurred once. This may be a read error, as it is one base from a much larger clone. The chain has TRBV5-6 and TRBJ2-3; no reliable D call. The CDR3 extends over 17 amino acids. In germline, CDR1 is SGHDT, CDR2 YYEEEE. Trimming removed 3 bases from V and 2 bases from J, with 19 bases in between. DNA for the CDR3: TGTGCCAGCAGCTCCGAAAGATTCTCAATCTACACAGATACGCAGTATTTT. This codes for CASSSERFSIYTDTQYF.

This clonotype was observed a few times. The chain is built from TRBV5-1 and TRBJ2-7; either TRBD1 or TRBD2 may fit D (5 bases each). Germline V gene lookup returns CDR1 SGHRS and CDR2 YFSETQ. V lost 4 bases, J lost 6 bases, and 20 bases lay in between. The CDR3 spans 15 residues. The CDR3 reads CASSNRGVTRGEQYF. The CDR3 DNA reads TGCGCCAGCAGCAACAGAGGGGTTACTAGGGGCGAGCAGTACTTC.